These T cell receptor beta chains were read from a single sample in a study of early T cells in non-severe SARS-CoV-2 infection. TCRdb processed the 5' RACE reads anew with MiXCR; each CDR3 protein has one entry. The top ten hold 7% to 8.5% of the sample, which has 15,000 to 25,000 distinct CDR3 sequences, 4.2% seen once. Sequencing was performed on whole blood. The receptors derive from an adult who was a healthcare worker with PCR-confirmed SARS-CoV-2 infection or an uninfected control (not recorded which). CDR3s include the opening cysteine and the closing phenylalanine or tryptophan. A D gene is named only where the DNA matches it firmly. The size entry is marked missing in some rows and otherwise reads once, few, many or a size class.

D gene	V gene	clone size	J gene	CDR3 protein	CDR3 DNA
TRBD1	TRBV29-1	many	TRBJ1-2	CSDGQGGYGYTF	TGCAGCGACGGACAGGGGGGCTATGGCTACACCTTC
NA	TRBV18	many	TRBJ1-6	CASSLGTPNSPLHF	TGTGCCAGCTCACTCGGGACACCCAATTCACCCCTCCACTTT
NA	TRBV10-2	many	TRBJ1-1	CASTAGNTEAFF	TGCGCCAGCACCGCCGGGAACACTGAAGCTTTCTTT
NA	TRBV7-9	NA	TRBJ2-7	CASSLAQGPSYEQYF	TGTGCCAGCAGCTTAGCCCAGGGCCCCTCCTACGAGCAGTACTTC
NA	TRBV19	few	TRBJ1-1	CASSWWSSGDRSTEAFF	TGTGCCAGTTCGTGGTGGTCATCAGGGGATCGAAGCACTGAAGCTTTCTTT
TRBD1	TRBV4-2	many	TRBJ2-7	CASSQARGSEQYF	TGTGCCAGCAGCCAAGCCAGGGGGTCCGAGCAGTACTTC
NA	TRBV12-5	medium-sized	TRBJ1-2	CASGPKDRSYTF	TGTGCTAGTGGTCCAAAGGACAGAAGCTACACCTTC
NA	TRBV5-6	NA	TRBJ2-7	CASGNIPGSPLYEQYF	TGTGCCAGCGGCAACATCCCCGGTTCGCCCCTCTACGAGCAGTACTTC
NA	TRBV4-3	many	TRBJ2-6	CASSQDHSGANVLTF	TGCGCCAGCAGCCAAGATCACTCTGGGGCCAACGTCCTGACTTTC
NA	TRBV10-1	many	TRBJ1-1	CASMPGTNTEAFF	TGCGCCAGCATGCCAGGGACAAACACTGAAGCTTTCTTT
NA	TRBV4-3	many	TRBJ2-7	CASSQDRASTYEQYF	TGCGCCAGCAGCCAAGATCGGGCCAGCACCTACGAGCAGTACTTC
NA	TRBV4-3	many	TRBJ2-6	CASSQDWARGANVLTF	TGCGCCAGCAGCCAAGATTGGGCCCGAGGGGCCAACGTCCTGACTTTC
NA	TRBV7-5	many	TRBJ1-5	CISVSEAVGQGQYSNQPQHF	NA
NA	TRBV4-3	many	TRBJ1-2	CASSQDPRTYGYTF	TGCGCCAGCAGCCAAGATCCCAGGACCTATGGCTACACCTTC
TRBD2	TRBV20-1	medium-sized	TRBJ2-3	CSATGGDSTDTQYF	TGCAGTGCTACTGGGGGGGACTCCACAGATACGCAGTATTTT
TRBD2	TRBV11-2	few	TRBJ2-7	CASSLDGLAFAREQYF	TGTGCCAGCAGCTTAGACGGACTAGCGTTCGCCCGCGAGCAGTACTTC
TRBD2	TRBV6-1	NA	TRBJ2-7	CASRSGGKLEQYF	TGTGCCAGCAGATCGGGGGGTAAGCTCGAGCAGTACTTC
TRBD2	TRBV11-2	many	TRBJ2-3	CASSLGLAGYDTDTQYF	TGTGCCAGCAGCTTAGGTCTAGCGGGCTACGACACAGATACGCAGTATTTT
NA	TRBV12-5	many	TRBJ1-5	CASGLAGWGSNQPQHF	TGTGCTAGTGGTTTGGCCGGATGGGGTAGCAATCAGCCCCAGCATTTT
NA	TRBV4-1	medium-sized	TRBJ2-2	CASSQDGNTGELFF	TGCGCCAGCAGCCAAGATGGGAACACCGGGGAGCTGTTTTTT
TRBD1	TRBV20-1	NA	TRBJ1-2	CSASGGQSGYTF	TGCAGTGCTAGTGGGGGACAGTCTGGCTACACCTTC
TRBD1	TRBV15	many	TRBJ2-2	CATSRNPGQGAGGELFF	TGTGCCACCAGCAGGAATCCCGGACAGGGGGCCGGCGGGGAGCTGTTTTTT
NA	TRBV29-1	many	TRBJ2-2	CSVDKDSTDELFF	TGCAGCGTTGATAAGGACAGTACTGACGAGCTGTTTTTT
NA	TRBV20-1	medium-sized	TRBJ2-1	CSARYWRSYNEQFF	TGCAGTGCTAGATATTGGCGATCCTACAATGAGCAGTTCTTC
NA	TRBV12-3/TRBV12-4	many	TRBJ1-2	CASSSPGLGYGYTF	TGTGCCAGCAGTAGCCCAGGGTTGGGTTATGGCTACACCTTC
NA	TRBV6-6	many	TRBJ1-1	CASSYGRERTEAFF	TGTGCCAGCAGTTACGGTAGGGAACGGACTGAAGCTTTCTTT
NA	TRBV7-2	many	TRBJ1-6	CASSFSGDNSPLHF	TGTGCCAGCAGCTTTAGCGGAGATAATTCACCCCTCCACTTT
NA	TRBV7-8	few	TRBJ2-5	CASSLTRGAGAKTQYF	TGTGCCAGCAGCTTAACAAGGGGCGCGGGGGCCAAGACCCAGTACTTC
NA	TRBV7-2	medium-sized	TRBJ1-2	CASSCTLNYGYTF	TGTGCCAGCTCCTGCACACTTAATTATGGCTACACCTTC
TRBD1	TRBV15	many	TRBJ2-3	CATSDRGSTDTQYF	TGTGCCACCAGTGACAGGGGAAGCACAGATACGCAGTATTTT
TRBD2	TRBV6-5	many	TRBJ2-1	CASRLSGGFSYNEQFF	TGTGCCAGCAGGCTCAGCGGGGGGTTCTCCTACAATGAGCAGTTCTTC
NA	TRBV14	many	TRBJ2-7	CASSQGNTGDYEQYF	TGTGCCAGCAGCCAGGGGAACACTGGGGACTACGAGCAGTACTTC
NA	TRBV7-3	many	TRBJ1-1	CASSLSGVGTEAFF	TGTGCCAGCAGCTTATCAGGGGTCGGCACTGAAGCTTTCTTT
NA	TRBV5-1	many	TRBJ1-2	CASSLEPTTNYGYTF	TGCGCCAGCAGCTTGGAGCCCACAACTAACTATGGCTACACCTTC
TRBD2	TRBV7-8	few	TRBJ2-1	CASSYTSGNSYNEQFF	TGTGCCAGCAGCTATACTAGCGGAAACTCCTACAATGAGCAGTTCTTC
NA	TRBV11-2	few	TRBJ1-4	CASSQPGGNEKLFF	TGTGCCAGCAGCCAGCCTGGGGGAAACGAAAAACTGTTTTTT
NA	TRBV6-5	many	TRBJ1-6	CASRPSSGSYNSPLHF	TGTGCCAGCAGGCCATCTAGCGGATCCTATAATTCACCCCTCCACTTT
NA	TRBV30	many	TRBJ1-1	CAWSVPIRAGTEAFF	TGTGCCTGGAGTGTACCGATCAGGGCCGGCACTGAAGCTTTCTTT
NA	TRBV29-1	medium-sized	TRBJ2-6	CSVEDGSNVLTF	TGCAGCGTTGAGGACGGATCCAACGTCCTGACTTTC
TRBD2	TRBV29-1	many	TRBJ2-3	CSVGATSGADTQYF	TGCAGCGTTGGCGCGACAAGCGGGGCAGATACGCAGTATTTT
TRBD1	TRBV7-2	many	TRBJ2-3	CASSTQGAEDTQYF	TGTGCCAGCAGCACCCAGGGGGCCGAAGATACGCAGTATTTT
TRBD2	TRBV12-3/TRBV12-4	many	TRBJ2-1	CASRTGTIQGQFF	TGTGCCAGCAGAACGGGGACTATCCAAGGGCAGTTCTTC
NA	TRBV20-1	many	TRBJ1-5	CSAATYSNQPQHF	TGCAGTGCCGCAACTTATAGCAATCAGCCCCAGCATTTT
NA	TRBV27	many	TRBJ1-3	CASRGGSSSGNTIYF	TGTGCCAGCAGGGGGGGATCCAGCTCTGGAAACACCATATATTTT